Below, 28 T cell receptor beta chains from the same sample are listed, as sequenced in a study of T cell changes during pregnancy in multiple sclerosis. The assay was immunoSEQ multiplex PCR, and TCRdb's table has in-frame clones only and misses some. The sample has tens of thousands of clones, 90% to 95% seen once. This sample comprised CD8+ T cells from peripheral blood mononuclear cells, obtained after pregnancy. The receptors come from a female donor with multiple sclerosis, enrolled in a pregnancy study.

The chain is built from TRBV14 and TRBJ2-1; TRBD1 matches 10 bases. The V segment lost 0 bases and the J segment 6 bases; nucleotides outside the gene matches: 8. The CDR3 is 17 residues long. CDR1 is SGHDN, CDR2 FVKESK, per germline. The CDR3 reads CASSQDRGTGEGNEQFF. CDR3 nucleotides: TGTGCCAGCAGCCAAGATCGGGGGACAGGGGAGGGCAATGAGCAGTTCTTC.

V is TRBV10-1 and J is TRBJ2-5; D remains unclear. Per the germline V gene, CDR1 is WNHNN and CDR2 is SYGVQD (reference sequence). The CDR3 has 12 amino acids. The V and J ends lost 8 bases and 4 bases respectively, with 11 bases between them. The CDR3 sequence: CASRIRGETQYF. CDR3 DNA sequence: TGCGCCAGCCGTATTCGAGGAGAGACCCAGTACTTC.

The chain has TRBV10-3 and TRBJ1-1; 9 nucleotides agree with TRBD1. The CDR3 totals 15 residues. V was pared by 1 base and J by 5 bases, with 5 bases of the junction left unmatched. The V gene's germline CDR1 is ENHRY and CDR2 SYGVKD. CDR3 protein: CAISEYRTGETEAFF. CDR3 sequence (DNA): TGTGCCATCAGTGAGTATAGGACAGGGGAGACTGAAGCTTTCTTT.

The rearrangement joins TRBV28 to TRBJ2-1; 10 bases fit TRBD2. Germline CDR1 and CDR2: MDHEN and SYDVKM. The CDR3 is 16 amino acids. The ends lost 2 bases at V and 5 bases at J; junction bases unmatched: 6. The CDR3, as DNA: TGTGCCAGCAGTTTAGAGGCTAGCGGGAGAAACAATGAGCAGTTCTTC. Its translation: CASSLEASGRNNEQFF.

In DNA form, the CDR3 reads TGTGCCAGCAGCTTAAATCCGGGAGAGAGCTACGAGCAGTACTTC. Residues: CASSLNPGESYEQYF. The chain uses TRBV7-6 and TRBJ2-7, with D maybe TRBD2 (6 bases). Trimming cost V 2 bases and J 3 bases, with 14 bases left between them. CDR3 size: 15 residues. Per the germline V gene, CDR1 is SGHVS and CDR2 is FNYEAQ.

The chain joins TRBV29-1 to TRBJ2-1; 12 bases are a match to TRBD2. CDR1 is SQVTM, CDR2 ANQGSEA, per germline. J gave up 8 bases and V 4 bases, and 3 bases lay outside the gene matches. CDR3 length: 13 residues. The CDR3 coding sequence is TGCAGCGTTGGACTAGCGGGAGAGGATGAGCAGTTCTTC. It yields the protein CSVGLAGEDEQFF.

This chain links TRBV6-5 with TRBJ2-5; 11 bases fit TRBD2. Germline V gives CDR1 MNHEY, CDR2 SVGAGI. The V gene end was trimmed by 8 bases and the J gene end by 5 bases; junction bases not matched to a gene: 7. The CDR3 consists of 14 residues. The CDR3 DNA reads TGTGCCAGCTCCATAGCGGGAGGGCTTGAGACCCAGTACTTC. Protein: CASSIAGGLETQYF.

This clone was seen only once. This sequence joins TRBV4-3 and TRBJ2-3; 11 bases are shared with TRBD2. The germline CDR1 and CDR2 sequences are LGHNA and YSLEER. After removal of 5 bases from V and 4 bases from J, the junction contained 8 bases not matched to a gene. CDR3 length: 16 amino acids. CDR3 sequence: CASSEGATSGADTQYF. In nucleotides, the CDR3 is TGCGCCAGCAGCGAAGGAGCGACTAGCGGGGCAGATACGCAGTATTTT.

CDR3 residues: CASSEFGTGDPYEQYF. CDR3 nucleotide sequence: TGTGCCAGCAGTGAATTCGGGACAGGGGATCCCTACGAGCAGTACTTC. The rearrangement uses TRBV25-1 and TRBJ2-7; TRBD1 aligns across 10 bases. There are 16 residues in the CDR3. V shed 1 base, J shed 2 bases, and the junction held 5 bases outside the gene matches. Germline V gene lookup returns CDR1 MGHDK and CDR2 SYGVNS.

The chain joins TRBV27 to TRBJ1-4, with 7 bases that match TRBD1. Germline CDR1 reads MNHEY; CDR2 reads SMNVEV (reference sequence). The CDR3 is made up of 15 amino acids. After removal of 5 bases from V and 6 bases from J, the junction contained 9 bases not matched to a gene. The CDR3 DNA reads as TGTGCCAGCAGTCCCCGGGACAGAAAAGATGAAAAACTGTTTTTT. Protein product: CASSPRDRKDEKLFF.

CDR3 protein: CASSVLAGGVNEQFF. The CDR3, as DNA: TGTGCCAGTAGTGTTCTAGCGGGAGGTGTCAATGAGCAGTTCTTC. The V and J genes are TRBV19 and TRBJ2-1, with 11 positions matching TRBD2. Germline V CDR1 and CDR2: LNHDA, SQIVND (reference sequence). The CDR3 is made up of 15 amino acids. V was pared by 5 bases and J by 6 bases, with 6 bases of the junction left unmatched.

The chain employs TRBV4-1 and TRBJ2-3; the match to TRBD2 covers 9 bases. Germline assignment: CDR1 MGHRA and CDR2 YSYEKL. J was trimmed by 3 bases and V by 1 base; bases with no gene match: 5. CDR3 length equals 16 residues. The CDR3 nucleotides read TGCGCCAGCAGCCAAGCATGGCGGGAGGGAACAGATACGCAGTATTTT. Protein product: CASSQAWREGTDTQYF.

The rearrangement uses TRBV7-8 and TRBJ2-7; the match to TRBD1 covers 7 bases. There are 15 residues in the CDR3. The V and J ends lost 1 base and 0 bases, in that order; junction bases with no gene match: 3. Germline V gene data show CDR1 as SGHVS and CDR2 as FQNEAQ. CDR3 in amino acids: CASSLVTGASYEQYF. The CDR3 nucleotides are TGTGCCAGCAGCTTAGTCACAGGGGCCTCCTACGAGCAGTACTTC.

The V and J genes are TRBV29-1 and TRBJ2-1, with TRBD2 matching 13 bases. The ends lost 7 bases at V and 5 bases at J; junction bases unmatched: 5. CDR3 size: 14 residues. Germline V gene data show CDR1 as SQVTM and CDR2 as ANQGSEA. The CDR3 region is CSGTGTSGNNEQFF. The CDR3 bases are TGCAGCGGGACCGGGACTAGCGGGAACAATGAGCAGTTCTTC.

V usage is TRBV7-9 and J usage is TRBJ2-7, with 10 bases that match TRBD1. The germline gives CDR1 SEHNR, CDR2 FQNEAQ (reference sequence). The CDR3 spans 15 residues. J gave up 5 bases and V 4 bases, and 8 bases lay outside the gene matches. The CDR3 bases are TGTGCCAGCAGCTACCCCGACAGGGGGCTAAACGAGCAGTACTTC. Protein: CASSYPDRGLNEQYF.

V usage is TRBV7-2 and J usage is TRBJ2-7; 9 bases line up with TRBD2. This CDR3 has 13 amino acids. V shed 5 bases, J shed 6 bases, and the junction held 5 bases outside the gene matches. Germline lookup yields CDR1 SGHTA and CDR2 FQGNSA. The CDR3 spells CASSAGGVSEQYF. The CDR3 region has the DNA TGTGCCAGCAGCGCGGGGGGGGTCTCCGAGCAGTACTTC. Full variable domain (remainder filled in from reference TRBV7-2 and TRBJ2-7): GAGVSQSPSNKVTEKGKDVELRCDPISGHTALYWYRQSLGQGLEFLIYFQGNSAPDKSGLPSDRFSAERTGGSVSTLTIQRTQQEDSAVYLCASSAGGVSEQYFGPGTRLTVT.

V and J are TRBV5-1 and TRBJ2-1; 15 nucleotides agree with TRBD2. Trimming removed 0 bases from V and 10 bases from J; junction bases left unmatched: 8. Germline lookup yields CDR1 SGHRS and CDR2 YFSETQ. The CDR3 is 17 residues long. The CDR3 reads CASSLAEGLAGGREQFF. CDR3 in DNA: TGCGCCAGCAGCTTGGCCGAGGGACTAGCGGGAGGTCGAGAGCAGTTCTTC.

This chain joins TRBV28 and TRBJ1-3; 7 nucleotides line up with TRBD1. J was trimmed by 0 bases and V by 4 bases; bases with no gene match: 12. CDR1 MDHEN and CDR2 SYDVKM come from the germline V gene. This CDR3 is 18 amino acids long. The CDR3 region has the DNA TGTGCCAGCAGTTGGGGACAGTTGAATCCCGGCTCTGGAAACACCATATATTTT. Protein sequence: CASSWGQLNPGSGNTIYF.

V gene TRBV2 combines with J gene TRBJ1-2, with a tentative D call TRBD1 (5 bases). V was cut by 6 bases and J by 1 base, with 12 bases left in between. Germline V gene lookup returns CDR1 SNHLY and CDR2 FYNNEI. CDR3 length: 14 residues. The CDR3 bases are TGTGCCAGCAGCGAGGGGAGGTTTAACTATGGCTACACCTTC. Its translation: CASSEGRFNYGYTF.

V usage is TRBV7-8 and J usage is TRBJ1-1; a weak D match, TRBD1 (6 bases). V lost 4 bases and J lost 3, with 15 bases in between. Germline loops: CDR1 SGHVS, CDR2 FQNEAQ. This CDR3 contains 15 residues. In nucleotides, the CDR3 is TGTGCCAGCAGCTGGACAGTGAGTAGGTACACTGAAGCTTTCTTT. This codes for CASSWTVSRYTEAFF.

This chain uses TRBV19 with TRBJ2-1; D may be TRBD2 (6 bases). The CDR3 is made up of 16 amino acids. CDR1 LNHDA and CDR2 SQIVND come from the germline V gene (reference sequence). With 5 bases removed from V and 1 base from J, the gap between germline ends came to 15 bases. The DNA for the CDR3 is TGTGCCAGTAGTGCCCTATTGGGGGGATCCTACAATGAGCAGTTCTTC. Translation gives CASSALLGGSYNEQFF. The variable domain in full, completed from reference TRBV19 and TRBJ2-1, reads DGGITQSPKYLFRKEGQNVTLSCEQNLNHDAMYWYRQDPGQGLRLIYYSQIVNDFQKGDIAEGYSVSREKKESFPLTVTSAQKNPTAFYLCASSALLGGSYNEQFFGPGTRLTVL.

This clone came up a few times. The DNA for the CDR3 is TGTGCCACCAGGGAGGGGGGGGACCCCTATGGCTACACCTTC. Translation gives CATREGGDPYGYTF. The chain uses TRBV15 and TRBJ1-2; tentatively, D is TRBD1 (6 bases). Between the trimmed V and J ends, which lost 6 bases and 4 bases, there was a span of 15 bases. Germline V gene data show CDR1 as LNHNV and CDR2 as YYDKDF (reference sequence). This CDR3 has 14 residues.

The genes are TRBV28 and TRBJ1-1, with 9 bases that match TRBD1. This CDR3 is built from 14 residues. Losses at the gene ends were 10 bases for V and 3 bases for J; bases not matched to a gene: 9. Per germline, CDR1 MDHEN and CDR2 SYDVKM. CDR3 nucleotides: TGTGCCACCATGGACAGGGGAAAGGACACTGAAGCTTTCTTT. Amino acid sequence: CATMDRGKDTEAFF.

The rearrangement joins TRBV29-1 to TRBJ1-4, with D tentatively TRBD1 (5 bases). The ends were cut back, 6 bases at V and 8 bases at J, with 16 bases in the middle. CDR1 SQVTM and CDR2 ANQGSEA come from the germline V gene. There are 13 residues in the CDR3. CDR3 DNA: TGCAGCGTCAATAAAGGGGTGGGGGAAAAACTGTTTTTT. The encoded protein is CSVNKGVGEKLFF. The full variable domain, its missing parts supplied by reference TRBV29-1 and TRBJ1-4, is SAVISQKPSRDICQRGTSLTIQCQVDSQVTMMFWYRQQPGQSLTLIATANQGSEATYESGFVIDKFPISRPNLTFSTLTVSNMSPEDSSIYLCSVNKGVGEKLFFGSGTQLSVL.

The chain employs TRBV19 and TRBJ2-6; perhaps TRBD2 as D (5 bases). V lost 1 base, J lost 0 bases, and 7 bases lay in between. Germline V CDR1 and CDR2: LNHDA, SQIVND (reference sequence). The CDR3 extends over 16 amino acids. CDR3 in DNA: TGTGCCAGTAGTATAGGACGGGACTCTGGGGCCAACGTCCTGACTTTC. It translates to CASSIGRDSGANVLTF.

The gene calls are TRBV13 and TRBJ2-6; 11 bases line up with TRBD2. Germline CDR1 reads PRHDT; CDR2 reads FYEKMQ (reference sequence). The CDR3 extends over 16 amino acids. Trimming at V came to 5 bases and at J to 0 bases, leaving 0 bases not matched to a gene. The DNA for the CDR3 is TGTGCCAGCAGCGGGACTAGCGGCTCTGGGGCCAACGTCCTGACTTTC. This translates into CASSGTSGSGANVLTF.

The chain carries TRBV19 and TRBJ1-4, with TRBD1 matching 9 bases. The CDR3 extends over 13 amino acids. After removal of 6 bases from V and 6 bases from J, the junction contained 2 bases not matched to a gene. Germline V lookup: CDR1 LNHDA, CDR2 SQIVND (reference sequence). The CDR3 spells CASRRTGDEKLFF. CDR3 nucleotide sequence: TGTGCCAGTAGGAGGACAGGGGATGAAAAACTGTTTTTT.

The J gene is TRBJ2-2, the V gene TRBV5-1, with 9 bases matching TRBD1. V gave up 1 base and J gave up 5 bases; unmatched junction bases: 6. This CDR3 region has 16 residues. Germline V CDR1 and CDR2: SGHRS, YFSETQ. CDR3 loop: CASSLKGQGWTGELFF. The CDR3 DNA follows: TGCGCCAGCAGCTTGAAGGGACAGGGTTGGACCGGGGAGCTGTTTTTT.